This TCR beta chain was profiled in a study of T-cell reconstitution after alpha-beta-depleted transplantation in children. Notes on the study in general: Reportedly, only several hundred clones from non-depleted graft cells drove alpha-beta T-cell counts at about two months.

Using unique molecular identifiers, the investigators prepared the TCRbeta library. TCRdb re-derived calls from the PCR reads in MiXCR, one entry per CDR3 protein. The repertoire holds under 450,000 distinct CDR3 sequences, with around 16% as singletons. A note on this clonotype: The antigen remains undetermined.

CDR3 length equals 11 residues. V lost 5 bases to trimming and J lost 6 bases, with 7 bases between them. Germline values: CDR1 SGHRS, CDR2 YFSETQ. The chain carries TRBV5-1 and TRBJ2-3; D ambiguous. This TCR came from a boy younger than two who had a stem cell transplant for Wiskott-Aldrich syndrome, so the T cells may come from the graft donor. Specimen: PBMCs, mostly from graft donor cells, collected 360 days after TCRalphabeta/CD19-depleted stem cell transplant. The CDR3 coding sequence is TGCGCCAGCAGAATGGGGGATACGCAGTATTTT. Its translation: CASRMGDTQYF. The full variable domain, its missing parts supplied by reference TRBV5-1 and TRBJ2-3, is KAGVTQTPRYLIKTRGQQVTLSCSPISGHRSVSWYQQTPGQGLQFLFEYFSETQRNKGNFPGRFSGRQFSNSRSEMNVSTLELGDSALYLCASRMGDTQYFGPGTRLTVL.